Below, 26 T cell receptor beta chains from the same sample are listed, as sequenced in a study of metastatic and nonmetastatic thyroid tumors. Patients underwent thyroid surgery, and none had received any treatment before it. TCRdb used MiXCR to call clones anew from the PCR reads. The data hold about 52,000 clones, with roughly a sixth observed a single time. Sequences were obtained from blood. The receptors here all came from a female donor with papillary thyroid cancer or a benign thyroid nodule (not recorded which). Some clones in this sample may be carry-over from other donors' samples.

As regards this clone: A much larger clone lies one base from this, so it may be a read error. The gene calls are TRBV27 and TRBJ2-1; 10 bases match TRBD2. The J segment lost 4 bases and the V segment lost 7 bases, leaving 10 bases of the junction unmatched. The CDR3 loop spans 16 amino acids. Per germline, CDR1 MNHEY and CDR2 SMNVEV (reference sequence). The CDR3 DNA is TGTGCCAGCACTTCATCCCCAGCGGGAGGGTACAATGAGCAGTTCTTC. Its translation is CASTSSPAGGYNEQFF.

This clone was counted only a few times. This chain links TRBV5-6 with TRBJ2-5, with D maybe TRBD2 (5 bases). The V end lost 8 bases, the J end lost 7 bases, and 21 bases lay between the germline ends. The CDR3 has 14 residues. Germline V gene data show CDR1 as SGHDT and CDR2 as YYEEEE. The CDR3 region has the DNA TGTGCCAGTAGAACCGGGGAAATGAGCGGGACCCAGTACTTC. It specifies CASRTGEMSGTQYF.

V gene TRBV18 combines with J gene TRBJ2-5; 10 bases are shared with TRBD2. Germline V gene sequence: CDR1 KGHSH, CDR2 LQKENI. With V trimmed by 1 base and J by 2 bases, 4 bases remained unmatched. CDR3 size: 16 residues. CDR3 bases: TGTGCCAGCTCACCACGACTAGCGGGTACACAAGAGACCCAGTACTTC. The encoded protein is CASSPRLAGTQETQYF.

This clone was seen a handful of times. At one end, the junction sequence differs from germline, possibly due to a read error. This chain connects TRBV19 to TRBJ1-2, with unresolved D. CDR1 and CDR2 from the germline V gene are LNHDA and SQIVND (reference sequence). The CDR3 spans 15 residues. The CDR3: CASSIAGWSLGGYTF. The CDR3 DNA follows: TGTGCCAGTAGCATAGCAGGCTGGTCCCTCGGGGGCTACACCTTC.

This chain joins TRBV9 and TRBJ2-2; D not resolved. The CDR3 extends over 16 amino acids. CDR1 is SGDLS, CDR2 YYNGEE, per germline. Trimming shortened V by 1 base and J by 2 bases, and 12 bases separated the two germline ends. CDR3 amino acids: CASSVTVVHNTGELFF. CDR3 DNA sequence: TGTGCCAGCAGCGTAACCGTGGTCCATAACACCGGGGAGCTGTTTTTT.

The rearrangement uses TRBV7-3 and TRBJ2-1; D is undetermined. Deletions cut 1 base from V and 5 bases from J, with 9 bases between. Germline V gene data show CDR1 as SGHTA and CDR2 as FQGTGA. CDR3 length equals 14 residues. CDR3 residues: CASSLSGNHNEQFF. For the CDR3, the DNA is TGTGCCAGCAGCTTAAGTGGCAACCACAATGAGCAGTTCTTC.

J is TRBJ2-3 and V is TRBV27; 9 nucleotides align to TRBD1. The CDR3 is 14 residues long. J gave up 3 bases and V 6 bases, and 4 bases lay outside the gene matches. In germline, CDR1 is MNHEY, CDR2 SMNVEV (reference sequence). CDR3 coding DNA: TGTGCCAGCAGCTCGGACAGGGGAACAGATACGCAGTATTTT. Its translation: CASSSDRGTDTQYF.

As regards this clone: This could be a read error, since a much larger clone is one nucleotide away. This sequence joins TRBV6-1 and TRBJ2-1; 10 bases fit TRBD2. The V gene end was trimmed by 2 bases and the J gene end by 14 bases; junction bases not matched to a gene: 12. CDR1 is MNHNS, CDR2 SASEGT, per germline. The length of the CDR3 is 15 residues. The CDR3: CASSEWTSGYNEKFF. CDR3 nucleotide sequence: TGTGCCAGCAGTGAATGGACTAGCGGCTACAATGAAAAGTTCTTC.

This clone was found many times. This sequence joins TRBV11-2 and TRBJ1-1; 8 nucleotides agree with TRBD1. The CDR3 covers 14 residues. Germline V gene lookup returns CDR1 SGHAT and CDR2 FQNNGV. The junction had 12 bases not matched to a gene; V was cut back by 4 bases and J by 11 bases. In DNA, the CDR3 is TGTGCCAGCAGCTCGCTACTATCAGACAGGGGTGCTTTCTTT. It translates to CASSSLLSDRGAFF.

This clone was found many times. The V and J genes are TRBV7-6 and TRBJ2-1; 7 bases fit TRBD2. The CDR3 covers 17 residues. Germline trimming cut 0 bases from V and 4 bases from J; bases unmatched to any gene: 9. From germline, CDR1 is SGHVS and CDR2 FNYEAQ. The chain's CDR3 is CASSLAGRAVGYNEQFF. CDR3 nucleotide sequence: TGTGCCAGCAGCTTAGCGGGGAGGGCAGTCGGGTACAATGAGCAGTTCTTC.

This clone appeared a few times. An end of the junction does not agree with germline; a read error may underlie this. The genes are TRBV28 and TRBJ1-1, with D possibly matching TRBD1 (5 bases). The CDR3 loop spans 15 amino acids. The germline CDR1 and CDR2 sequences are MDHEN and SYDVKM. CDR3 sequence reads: CASSLAGRLNTETFF. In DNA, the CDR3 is TGTGCCAGCAGTTTAGCGGGACGGCTCAACACTGAAACTTTCTTT.

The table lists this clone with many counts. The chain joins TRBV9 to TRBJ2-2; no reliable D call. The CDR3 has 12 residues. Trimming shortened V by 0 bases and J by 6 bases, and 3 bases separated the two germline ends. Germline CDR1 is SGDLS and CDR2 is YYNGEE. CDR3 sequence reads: CASSVVAGELFF. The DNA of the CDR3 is TGTGCCAGCAGCGTAGTAGCCGGGGAGCTGTTTTTT. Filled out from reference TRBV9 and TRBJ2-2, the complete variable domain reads DSGVTQTPKHLITATGQRVTLRCSPRSGDLSVYWYQQSLDQGLQFLIQYYNGEERAKGNILERFSAQQFPDLHSELNLSSLELGDSALYFCASSVVAGELFFGEGSRLTVL.

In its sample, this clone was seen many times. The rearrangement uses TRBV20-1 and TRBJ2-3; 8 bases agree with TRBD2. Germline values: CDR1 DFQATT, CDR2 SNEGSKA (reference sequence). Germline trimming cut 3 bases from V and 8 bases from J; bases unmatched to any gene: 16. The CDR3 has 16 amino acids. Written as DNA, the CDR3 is TGCAGTGCTAGTGAATTGAGCGGGAGTGGTGTTGGTACGCAGTATTTT. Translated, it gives CSASELSGSGVGTQYF.

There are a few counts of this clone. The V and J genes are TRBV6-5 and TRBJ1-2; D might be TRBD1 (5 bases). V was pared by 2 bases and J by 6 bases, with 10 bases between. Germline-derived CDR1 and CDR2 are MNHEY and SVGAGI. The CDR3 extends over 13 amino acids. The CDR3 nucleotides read TGTGCCAGCAGTTACGCTGACAGTGATGGCTACACCTTC. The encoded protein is CASSYADSDGYTF.

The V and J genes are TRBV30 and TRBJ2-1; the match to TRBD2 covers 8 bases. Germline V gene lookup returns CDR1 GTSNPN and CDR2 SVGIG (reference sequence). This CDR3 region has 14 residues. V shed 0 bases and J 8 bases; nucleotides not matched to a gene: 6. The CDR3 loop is CAWSVSGIVYEQFF. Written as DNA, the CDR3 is TGTGCCTGGAGTGTTAGCGGGATCGTATATGAGCAGTTCTTC.

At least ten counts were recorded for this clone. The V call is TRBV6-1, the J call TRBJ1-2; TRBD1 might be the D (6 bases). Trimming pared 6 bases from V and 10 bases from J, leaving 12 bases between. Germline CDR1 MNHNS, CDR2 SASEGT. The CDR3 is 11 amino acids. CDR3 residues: CASRDRFLYTF. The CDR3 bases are TGTGCCAGCAGGGACAGATTCCTCTACACCTTC.

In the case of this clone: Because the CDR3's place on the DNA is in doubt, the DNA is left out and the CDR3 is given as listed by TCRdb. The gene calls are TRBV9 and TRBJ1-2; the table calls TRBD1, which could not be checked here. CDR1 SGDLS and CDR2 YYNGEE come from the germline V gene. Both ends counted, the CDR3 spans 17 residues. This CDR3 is CSSSVEGQGSPNYGCTF.

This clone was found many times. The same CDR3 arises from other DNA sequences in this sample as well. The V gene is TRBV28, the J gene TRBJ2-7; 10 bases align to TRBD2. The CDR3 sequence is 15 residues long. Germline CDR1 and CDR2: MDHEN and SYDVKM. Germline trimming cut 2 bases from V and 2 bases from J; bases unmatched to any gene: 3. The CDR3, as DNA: TGTGCCAGCAGTTTAGGGCTAGCGGGGGCCTACGAGCAGTACTTC. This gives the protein CASSLGLAGAYEQYF.

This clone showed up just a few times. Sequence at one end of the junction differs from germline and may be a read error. The CDR3 DNA is TGCGCCAGCAGTTATGGAACACGGAGCTCACCCCTCCACTTT. Protein sequence: CASSYGTRSSPLHF. J is TRBJ1-6 and V is TRBV28; D gene uncertain. The CDR3 runs to 14 residues. The germline V gene has CDR1 MDHEN and CDR2 SYDVKM.

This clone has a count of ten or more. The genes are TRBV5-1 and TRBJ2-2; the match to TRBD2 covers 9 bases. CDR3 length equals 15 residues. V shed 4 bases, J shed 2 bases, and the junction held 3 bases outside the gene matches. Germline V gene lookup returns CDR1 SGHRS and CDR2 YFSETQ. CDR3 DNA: TGCGCCAGCAGCCGTAGCGGGGGAAACACCGGGGAGCTGTTTTTT. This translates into CASSRSGGNTGELFF.

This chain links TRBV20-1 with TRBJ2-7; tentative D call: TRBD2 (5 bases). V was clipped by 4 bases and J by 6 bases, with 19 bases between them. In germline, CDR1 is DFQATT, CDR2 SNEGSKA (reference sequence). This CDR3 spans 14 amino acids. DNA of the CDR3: TGCAGTGCTACCAAGCGGTATTATATGGGCGAGCAGTACTTC. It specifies CSATKRYYMGEQYF.

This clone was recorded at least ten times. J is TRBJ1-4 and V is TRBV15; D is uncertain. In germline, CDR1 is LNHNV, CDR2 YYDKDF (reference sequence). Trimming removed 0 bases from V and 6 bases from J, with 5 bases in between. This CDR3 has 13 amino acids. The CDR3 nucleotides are TGTGCCACCAGCAGAGATACTGATGAAAAACTGTTTTTT. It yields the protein CATSRDTDEKLFF.

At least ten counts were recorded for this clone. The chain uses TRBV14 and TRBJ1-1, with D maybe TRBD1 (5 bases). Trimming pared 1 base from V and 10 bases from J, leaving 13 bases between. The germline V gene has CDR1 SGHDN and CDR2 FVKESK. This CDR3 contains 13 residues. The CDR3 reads CASSQVQGASAFF. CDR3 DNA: TGTGCCAGCAGCCAAGTCCAAGGGGCCTCAGCTTTCTTT.

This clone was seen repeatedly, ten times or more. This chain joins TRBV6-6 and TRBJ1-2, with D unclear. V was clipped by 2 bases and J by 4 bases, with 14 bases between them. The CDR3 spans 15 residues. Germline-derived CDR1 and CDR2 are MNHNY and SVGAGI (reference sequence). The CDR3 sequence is CASSYQAYETYGYTF. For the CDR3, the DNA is TGTGCCAGCAGTTACCAGGCGTACGAAACCTATGGCTACACCTTC.

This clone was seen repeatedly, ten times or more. CDR3 coding DNA: TGTGCCAGCAGCCAACCCCCGGCTAGCGGGAGTATCTATACGCAGTATTTT. Protein: CASSQPPASGSIYTQYF. This chain joins TRBV13 and TRBJ2-3; 10 bases are shared with TRBD2. The CDR3 contains 17 residues. V dropped 5 bases and J dropped 7; count of bases not matched to a gene: 15. Germline lookup yields CDR1 PRHDT and CDR2 FYEKMQ (reference sequence).

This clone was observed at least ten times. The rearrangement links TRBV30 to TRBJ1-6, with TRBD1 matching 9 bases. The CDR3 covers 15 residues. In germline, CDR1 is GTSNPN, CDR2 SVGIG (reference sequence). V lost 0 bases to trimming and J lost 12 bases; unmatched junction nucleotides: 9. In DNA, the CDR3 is TGTGCCTGGAGTGTACCGGGACAGGGAAGAGAACCCCTCCACTTT. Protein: CAWSVPGQGREPLHF.